Listed here are 3 T cell receptor beta chains from one sample, sequenced in a study of graft-versus-host responses after intestinal transplantation (dated by TCRdb to about 2021). Which antigens these TCRs recognize remains unknown. Libraries were prepared through the immunoSEQ multiplex PCR assay. Here the immuneACCESS table is served through TCRdb, limited to in-frame sequences with V and J called. Missing clones are a known gap in these copies; in checked studies unresolved V genes cover under half, and the rest lacks a known reason. The sample table holds about 100,000 clones, of which about 88% were seen once. Jointly, the top ten make up over 0.75% of the sample. The meaning of the sample's time point label: cells obtained before transplantation from donor or recipient. The specimen was unstimulated CD4+ T cells sorted from spleen or lymph node cells, collected before transplant. These receptors all come from a human donor who was the organ donor for an intestinal transplant.

V gene TRBV4-2 combines with J gene TRBJ2-3, with 11 nucleotides matching TRBD2. Germline V gives CDR1 LGHNA, CDR2 YNFKEQ. V dropped 3 bases and J dropped 5; count of bases not matched to a gene: 10. The CDR3 is made up of 17 amino acids. CDR3 coding DNA: TGTGCCAGCAGCCAGGCCATTAGCGGGGGGGCAGGAGATACGCAGTATTTT. This encodes CASSQAISGGAGDTQYF.

This clone came up a few times. The chain uses TRBV6-6 and TRBJ1-2, with D unresolved. The CDR3 runs to 14 residues. Germline loops: CDR1 MNHNY, CDR2 SVGAGI (reference sequence). The V end was cut by 0 bases, the J end by 2 bases, with 7 bases between. The CDR3 bases are TGTGCCAGCAGTTACTCGGGCAGCAACTATGGCTACACCTTC. It yields the protein CASSYSGSNYGYTF.

The chain couples TRBV7-9 to TRBJ2-4; D remains unclear. The germline V gene encodes CDR1 SEHNR and CDR2 FQNEAQ (reference sequence). Trimming removed 6 bases at V and 1 base at J, with 4 bases between. The CDR3 spans 12 residues. CDR3 amino acids: CASSFAKNIQYF. The DNA for the CDR3 is TGTGCCAGCAGTTTCGCCAAAAACATTCAGTACTTC.